This T cell receptor beta chain was sequenced during a study of cytomegalovirus exposure and HLA in healthy donors. Comment on this clone: Its specificity is not known.

Germline loops: CDR1 SGHNT, CDR2 YENEEA. V was clipped by 3 bases and J by 3 bases; unmatched bases: 6. CDR3 length: 16 amino acids. Separate from the approximately 670-subject first cohort, the roughly 120-subject validation cohort was the one that the donors belonged to. Broader study findings: Cytomegalovirus status, reportedly, was diagnosed with high specificity and sensitivity by the classifier.

Libraries were prepared by immunoSEQ multiplex PCR; TCRdb keeps only in-frame clonotypes and omits some of them. The sample includes some 240,000 clones, more than 75% of them seen just once. Sample: PBMCs. The genes are TRBV11-3 and TRBJ2-1, with 9 bases aligning to TRBD2. The receptor's source is a woman under 40 in good health and CMV-seropositive. CDR3 sequence: CASSLTTSGLYNEQFF. In nucleotides, the CDR3 is TGTGCCAGCAGCTTGACGACTAGCGGACTCTACAATGAGCAGTTCTTC. The whole variable domain, filled in from reference TRBV11-3 and TRBJ2-1, reads EAGVVQSPRYKIIEKKQPVAFWCNPISGHNTLYWYLQNLGQGPELLIRYENEEAVDDSQLPKDRFSAERLKGVDSTLKIQPAELGDSAVYLCASSLTTSGLYNEQFFGPGTRLTVL.